This T cell receptor beta chain was recovered during a study of cytomegalovirus exposure and HLA in healthy donors. As to this clone: Its antigen is unknown.

13 Jbeta primers and 60 Vbeta primers were used for the PCR. Here immunoSEQ multiplex PCR was the method, and the copy in TCRdb shows in-frame clones only, minus some. Of some 130,000 clones detected, 65% to 80% appear once; the ten largest clones hold 3.5% to 5%. Study-level findings and limits: Altogether, about 160 TCR beta chains were recorded as cytomegalovirus-associated. It was reported that TCR beta sequences correctly inferred the HLA-A and HLA-B alleles for most subjects.

Healthy bone marrow donors made up the donor group. Trimming removed 0 bases at V and 3 bases at J, with 9 bases between. This CDR3 spans 16 amino acids. Per the germline V gene, CDR1 is LNHDA and CDR2 is SQIVND (reference sequence). The TCR was taken from a male donor in good health and CMV-seropositive. This chain uses TRBV19 with TRBJ1-6; D unresolved. The sequenced material came from PBMCs. In DNA, the CDR3 is TGTGCCAGTAGTATAGATGCAAGACACTATAATTCACCCCTCCACTTT. This sequence encodes CASSIDARHYNSPLHF.